Here is one TCR beta chain with its context. The data originate from a study of T cell changes during pregnancy in multiple sclerosis. Measured with immunoSEQ multiplex PCR; TCRdb has only the in-frame clones, and not every one. The profile covers about 39,000 clones, with almost 95% appearing a single time and about 0.33% taken by the ten largest. The V gene's germline CDR1 is KGHSH and CDR2 LQKENI. This CDR3 comprises 15 residues. Trimming removed 3 bases at V and 7 bases at J, with 18 bases between. The origin of this receptor is a female donor with multiple sclerosis, enrolled in a pregnancy study. This specimen was CD4+ T cells from peripheral blood mononuclear cells, taken after pregnancy. The V gene is TRBV18, the J gene TRBJ1-2; D perhaps matches TRBD1 (6 bases). Here the CDR3 reads CASSPVTGTDAGYTF. The CDR3, as DNA: TGTGCCAGCTCACCTGTAACAGGGACCGATGCTGGCTACACCTTC.